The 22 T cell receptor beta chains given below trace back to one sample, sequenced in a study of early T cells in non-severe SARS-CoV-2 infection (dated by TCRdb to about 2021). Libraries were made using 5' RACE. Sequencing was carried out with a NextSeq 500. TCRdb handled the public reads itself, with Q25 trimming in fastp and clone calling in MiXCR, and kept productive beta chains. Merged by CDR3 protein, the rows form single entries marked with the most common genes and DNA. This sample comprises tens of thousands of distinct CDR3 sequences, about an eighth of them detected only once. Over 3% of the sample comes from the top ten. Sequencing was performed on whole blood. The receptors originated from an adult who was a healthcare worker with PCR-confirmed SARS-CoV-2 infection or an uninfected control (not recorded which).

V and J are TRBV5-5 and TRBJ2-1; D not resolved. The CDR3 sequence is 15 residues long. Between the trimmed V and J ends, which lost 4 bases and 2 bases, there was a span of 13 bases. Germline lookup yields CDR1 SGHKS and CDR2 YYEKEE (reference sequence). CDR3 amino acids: CASSLQQSPYNEQFF. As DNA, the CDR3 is TGTGCCAGCAGCCTCCAACAAAGTCCCTACAATGAGCAGTTCTTC.

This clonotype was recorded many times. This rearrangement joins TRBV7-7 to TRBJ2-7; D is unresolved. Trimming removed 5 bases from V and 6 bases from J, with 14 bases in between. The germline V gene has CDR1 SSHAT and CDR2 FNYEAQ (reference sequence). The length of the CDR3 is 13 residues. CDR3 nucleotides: TGTGCCAGCAGCCCTCTGGGTGTAACCGAGCAGTACTTC. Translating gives CASSPLGVTEQYF.

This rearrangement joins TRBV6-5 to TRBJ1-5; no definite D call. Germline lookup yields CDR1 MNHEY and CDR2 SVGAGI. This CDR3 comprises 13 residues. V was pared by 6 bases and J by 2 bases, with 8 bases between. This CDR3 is CASRRIGNQPQHF. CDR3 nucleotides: TGTGCCAGCAGACGAATTGGCAATCAGCCCCAGCATTTT.

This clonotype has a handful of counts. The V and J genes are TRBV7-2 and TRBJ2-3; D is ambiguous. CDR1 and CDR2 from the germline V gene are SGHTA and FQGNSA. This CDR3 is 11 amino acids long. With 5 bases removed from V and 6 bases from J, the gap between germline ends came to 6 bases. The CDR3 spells CASSGFDTQYF. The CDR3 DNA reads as TGTGCCAGCAGCGGGTTCGATACGCAGTATTTT.

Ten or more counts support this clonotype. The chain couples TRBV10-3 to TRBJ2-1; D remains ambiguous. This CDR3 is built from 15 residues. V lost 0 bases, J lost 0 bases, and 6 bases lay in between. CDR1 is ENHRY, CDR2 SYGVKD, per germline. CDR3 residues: CAISESTPSYNEQFF. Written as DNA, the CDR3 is TGTGCCATCAGTGAGTCGACCCCCTCCTACAATGAGCAGTTCTTC.

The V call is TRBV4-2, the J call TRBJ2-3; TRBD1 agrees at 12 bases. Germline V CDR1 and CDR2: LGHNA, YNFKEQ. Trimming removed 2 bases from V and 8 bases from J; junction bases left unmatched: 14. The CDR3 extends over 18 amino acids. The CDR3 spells CASSQPTGTGGWSGTQYF. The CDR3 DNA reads TGTGCCAGCAGCCAACCTACCGGGACAGGGGGCTGGAGTGGTACGCAGTATTTT.

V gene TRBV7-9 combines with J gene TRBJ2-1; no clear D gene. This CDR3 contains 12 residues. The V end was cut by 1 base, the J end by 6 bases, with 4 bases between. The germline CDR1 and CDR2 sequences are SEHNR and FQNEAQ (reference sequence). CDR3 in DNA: TGTGCCAGCAGCTTAGAATCCAATGAGCAGTTCTTC. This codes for CASSLESNEQFF.

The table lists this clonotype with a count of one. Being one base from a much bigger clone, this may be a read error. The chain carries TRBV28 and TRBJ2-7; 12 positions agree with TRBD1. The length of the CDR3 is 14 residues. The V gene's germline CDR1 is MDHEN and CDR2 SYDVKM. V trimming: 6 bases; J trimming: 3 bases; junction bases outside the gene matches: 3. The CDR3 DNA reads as TGTGCCAGCAGGGGGACAGGGGGCGGCTACGAGCAGTACTTC. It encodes CASRGTGGGYEQYF. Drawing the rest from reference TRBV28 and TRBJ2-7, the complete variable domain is DVKVTQSSRYLVKRTGEKVFLECVQDMDHENMFWYRQDPGLGLRLIYFSYDVKMKEKGDIPEGYSVSREKKERFSLILESASTNQTSMYLCASRGTGGGYEQYFGPGTRLTVT.

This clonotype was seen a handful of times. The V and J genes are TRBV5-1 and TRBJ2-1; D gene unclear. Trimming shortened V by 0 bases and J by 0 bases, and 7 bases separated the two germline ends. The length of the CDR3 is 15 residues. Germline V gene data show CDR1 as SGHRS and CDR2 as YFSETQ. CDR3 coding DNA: TGCGCCAGCAGCTTGGAACAGAGCTCCTACAATGAGCAGTTCTTC. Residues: CASSLEQSSYNEQFF.

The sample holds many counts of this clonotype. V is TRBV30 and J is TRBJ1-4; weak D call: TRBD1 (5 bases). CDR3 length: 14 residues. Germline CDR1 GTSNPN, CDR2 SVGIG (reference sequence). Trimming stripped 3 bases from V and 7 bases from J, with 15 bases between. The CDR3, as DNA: TGTGCCTGGAGCGGAAGGCGGGGACGTGAAAAACTGTTTTTT. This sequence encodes CAWSGRRGREKLFF.

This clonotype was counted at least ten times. Here the CDR3 reads CSAHGTSTSYNEQFF. The CDR3 DNA reads TGCAGTGCTCACGGGACTAGCACCTCCTACAATGAGCAGTTCTTC. The chain is built from TRBV20-1 and TRBJ2-1; 9 bases agree with TRBD2. The germline V gene encodes CDR1 DFQATT and CDR2 SNEGSKA (reference sequence). The CDR3 totals 15 residues. V gave up 5 bases and J gave up 0 bases; unmatched junction bases: 5.

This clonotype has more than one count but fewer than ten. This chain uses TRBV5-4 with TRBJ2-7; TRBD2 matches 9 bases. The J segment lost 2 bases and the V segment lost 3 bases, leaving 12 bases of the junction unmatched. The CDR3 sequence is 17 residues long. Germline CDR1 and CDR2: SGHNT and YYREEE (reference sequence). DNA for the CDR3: TGTGCCAGCAGCTCGGACGCGGGAGCGGGAGGTCCCTACGAGCAGTACTTC. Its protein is CASSSDAGAGGPYEQYF.

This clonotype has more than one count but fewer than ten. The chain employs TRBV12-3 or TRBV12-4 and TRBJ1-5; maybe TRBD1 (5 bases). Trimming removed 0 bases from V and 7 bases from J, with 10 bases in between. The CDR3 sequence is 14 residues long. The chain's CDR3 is CASSLAREEQPQHF. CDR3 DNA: TGTGCCAGCAGTTTAGCCAGGGAGGAACAGCCCCAGCATTTT.

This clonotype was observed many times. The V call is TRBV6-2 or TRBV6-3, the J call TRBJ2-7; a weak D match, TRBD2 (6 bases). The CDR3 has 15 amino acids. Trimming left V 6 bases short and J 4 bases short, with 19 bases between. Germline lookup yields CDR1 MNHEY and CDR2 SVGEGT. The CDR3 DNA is TGTGCCAGCAGGGCGACCGGGACTTGGTCGTACGAGCAGTACTTC. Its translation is CASRATGTWSYEQYF.

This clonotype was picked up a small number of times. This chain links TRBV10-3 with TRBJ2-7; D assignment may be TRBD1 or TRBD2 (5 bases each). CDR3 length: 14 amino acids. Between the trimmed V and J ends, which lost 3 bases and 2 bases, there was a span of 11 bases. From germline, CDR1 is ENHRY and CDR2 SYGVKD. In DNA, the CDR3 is TGTGCCATCAGTGACCGGGACCGGACCTACGAGCAGTACTTC. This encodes CAISDRDRTYEQYF.

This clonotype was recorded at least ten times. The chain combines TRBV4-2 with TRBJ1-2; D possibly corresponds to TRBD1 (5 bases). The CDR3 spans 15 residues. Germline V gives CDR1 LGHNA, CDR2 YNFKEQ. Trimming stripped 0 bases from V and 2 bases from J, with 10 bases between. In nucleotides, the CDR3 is TGTGCCAGCAGCCAAGATCGGGACCCGAACTATGGCTACACCTTC. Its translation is CASSQDRDPNYGYTF.

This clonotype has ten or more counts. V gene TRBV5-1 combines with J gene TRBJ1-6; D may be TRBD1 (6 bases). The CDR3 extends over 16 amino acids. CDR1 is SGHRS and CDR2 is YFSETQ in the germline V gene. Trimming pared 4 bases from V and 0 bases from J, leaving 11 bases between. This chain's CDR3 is CASSPDRSSYNSPLHF. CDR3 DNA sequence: TGCGCCAGCAGCCCCGACAGGAGCTCCTATAATTCACCCCTCCACTTT. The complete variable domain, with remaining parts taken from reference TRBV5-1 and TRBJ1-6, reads KAGVTQTPRYLIKTRGQQVTLSCSPISGHRSVSWYQQTPGQGLQFLFEYFSETQRNKGNFPGRFSGRQFSNSRSEMNVSTLELGDSALYLCASSPDRSSYNSPLHFGNGTRLTVT.

CDR3 sequence (DNA): TGTGCCAGCAGTCCCCAGGGACGGAACAATTCACCCCTCCACTTT. It encodes CASSPQGRNNSPLHF. The V gene is TRBV27, the J gene TRBJ1-6, with TRBD1 as a possible D gene (5 bases). This CDR3 comprises 15 residues. Germline CDR1 MNHEY, CDR2 SMNVEV (reference sequence). Trimming stripped 5 bases from V and 7 bases from J, with 15 bases between.

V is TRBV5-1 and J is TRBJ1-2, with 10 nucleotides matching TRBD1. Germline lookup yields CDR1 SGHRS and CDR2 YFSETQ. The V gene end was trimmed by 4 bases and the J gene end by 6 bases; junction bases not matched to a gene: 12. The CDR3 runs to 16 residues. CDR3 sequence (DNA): TGCGCCAGCAGCCAGGACAGGGGGAGAGCCTCTAATGGCTACACCTTC. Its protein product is CASSQDRGRASNGYTF.

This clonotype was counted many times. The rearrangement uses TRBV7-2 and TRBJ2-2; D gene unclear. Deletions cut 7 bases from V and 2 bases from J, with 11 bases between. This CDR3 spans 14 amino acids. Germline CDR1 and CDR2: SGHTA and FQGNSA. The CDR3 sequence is CASTRFLNTGELFF. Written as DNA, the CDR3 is TGTGCCAGCACCCGCTTCCTCAACACCGGGGAGCTGTTTTTT.

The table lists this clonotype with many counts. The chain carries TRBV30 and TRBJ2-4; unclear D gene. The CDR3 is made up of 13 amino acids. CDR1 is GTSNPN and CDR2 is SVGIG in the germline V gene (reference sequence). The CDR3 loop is CASSSMAKNIQYF. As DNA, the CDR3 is TGTGCATCCTCGTCCATGGCCAAAAACATTCAGTACTTC.

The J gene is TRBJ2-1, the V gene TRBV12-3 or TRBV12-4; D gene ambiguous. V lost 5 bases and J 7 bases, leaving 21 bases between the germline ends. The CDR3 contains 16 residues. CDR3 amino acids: CASSPPDPDPGNEQFF. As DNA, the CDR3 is TGTGCCAGCAGTCCGCCGGACCCCGATCCAGGAAATGAGCAGTTCTTC.